Shown below are 15 T cell receptor beta chains from a single sample sequenced in a study of tumor and adjacent non-tumor tissue in lung cancer listed by TCRdb under 2018. Library creation used multiplex PCR. Sequencing was performed on an Illumina HiSeq 2500. TCRbeta libraries were built by three rounds of nested PCR using primers (Table S4), following protocols modified from ARM-PCR. TCRdb reanalyzed the raw reads on its own, using fastp at Q25 for trimming and MiXCR for clone calling, and kept in-frame beta chains. When rows share a CDR3 protein, they turn into one entry using the most common DNA and genes. The sample has over 110,000 distinct CDR3 sequences on record, roughly 70% of them singletons. The ten largest clones add up to roughly 20% of the sample. RNA was isolated from bulk, unsorted tissue, and RNA quality was assessed with a NanoDrop ND-1000 and an Agilent 2100. The specimen sequenced was lung tumor tissue. These receptors came from a man aged 55 to 70 with small cell lung cancer.

In the case of this clonotype: Being one base from a much bigger clone, this may be a read error. V gene TRBV6-5 combines with J gene TRBJ2-7; 7 bases are a match to TRBD2. CDR3 length: 18 residues. From germline, CDR1 is MNHEY and CDR2 SVGAGI. The CDR3 DNA follows: TGTGCCAGCAGTTACTCCCCCCTTCGGGCGGGGAGGGGCTACGGGCAGTACTTC. Its protein product is CASSYSPLRAGRGYGQYF.

The rearrangement uses TRBV18 and TRBJ1-2; 8 nucleotides match TRBD1. Per germline, CDR1 KGHSH and CDR2 LQKENI. This CDR3 region has 14 residues. V shed 3 bases and J 3 bases; nucleotides not matched to a gene: 3. In nucleotides, the CDR3 is TGTGCCAGCTCACCGGGACAGGACTACTATGGCTACACCTTC. Translated: CASSPGQDYYGYTF.

As concerns this clonotype: In this CDR3 the conserved last residue, phenylalanine or tryptophan, is missing, so a read error is likely. V and J are TRBV28 and TRBJ2-3, with TRBD2 identical over 12 bases. The germline V gene has CDR1 MDHEN and CDR2 SYDVKM. This CDR3 contains 15 residues. Losses at the gene ends were 5 bases for V and 0 bases for J; bases not matched to a gene: 0. As DNA, the CDR3 is TGTGCCAGCAGTGGGACTAGCGGGAGCACAGATACGCAGTATTCT. Amino acids: CASSGTSGSTDTQYS.

As to this clonotype: At one boundary the junction diverges from the germline segment, which might be a read error. The chain joins TRBV6-1 to TRBJ2-2, with 9 bases that match TRBD1. The CDR3 has 15 amino acids. CDR1 is MNHNS, CDR2 SASEGT, per germline. In DNA form, the CDR3 reads TGTGCCAGCAGGCCACAGGGGGCGAACACCGGGGGGCTGTTTTTT. This encodes CASRPQGANTGGLFF.

A word on this clonotype: This clone may be a read error of a much larger clone one base away. The chain is built from TRBV29-1 and TRBJ1-6, with 8 bases matching TRBD1. Germline V gene lookup returns CDR1 SQVTM and CDR2 ANQGSEA. The CDR3 runs to 13 residues. CDR3 DNA: TGCAGCGTCGTGACAGGGACAGGATCACCCCTCTACTTT. This gives the protein CSVVTGTGSPLYF.

This clonotype was counted a single time. A junction boundary mismatches the germline segment, possibly from a read error. This chain uses TRBV11-2 with TRBJ1-5, with 8 bases identical to TRBD1. Per the germline V gene, CDR1 is SGHAT and CDR2 is FQNNGV. The CDR3 covers 13 residues. CDR3 sequence: CANSLDRGQPQHF. As DNA, the CDR3 is TGTGCCAACAGCTTAGACAGGGGCCAACCCCAGCATTTT.

The chain employs TRBV24-1 and TRBJ2-1, with 8 bases matching TRBD2. The CDR3 consists of 16 residues. Per the germline V gene, CDR1 is KGHDR and CDR2 is SFDVKD. After removal of 3 bases from V and 9 bases from J, the junction contained 12 bases not matched to a gene. The CDR3 loop reads CATSDPIAGRHGEQFF. As DNA, the CDR3 is TGTGCCACCAGTGATCCAATAGCGGGGCGACACGGTGAGCAGTTCTTC.

The chain recombines TRBV11-2 with TRBJ2-7; the D is unclear. Deletions cut 5 bases from V and 10 bases from J, with 15 bases between. CDR1 SGHAT and CDR2 FQNNGV come from the germline V gene. This CDR3 has 12 amino acids. The CDR3 region is CASSLGRFDQYF. The CDR3 nucleotides read TGTGCCAGCAGCCTCGGACGGTTCGACCAGTACTTC.

This clonotype was picked up one time. The DNA for the CDR3 is TGCGCCAGCAGCCCGGGACTAGCGGGAGCAGATAAGAAGTATTTT. Translated: CASSPGLAGADKKYF. The V call is TRBV4-1, the J call TRBJ2-3; 14 nucleotides agree with TRBD2. The V and J ends lost 4 bases and 13 bases, in that order; junction bases with no gene match: 10. The CDR3 contains 15 residues. The germline V gene has CDR1 MGHRA and CDR2 YSYEKL.

This clonotype was recorded a few times. The gene calls are TRBV12-3 or TRBV12-4 and TRBJ2-7; 9 bases map to TRBD2. Unmatched junction bases numbered 16, after V lost 3 bases and J lost 7 bases. The CDR3 runs to 17 residues. For the CDR3, the DNA is TGTGCCAGCAGTTTTGAGGTTGGCGGGAGGGCCCTAAGGGAGCAGTACGTC. This codes for CASSFEVGGRALREQYV.

As for this clonotype: Being one base from a much bigger clone, this may be a read error. Here the CDR3 DNA reads TGTGCCGGCAGGGACAGCAGGGGGACAGCCTACGAGCAGTACTTC. Protein product: CAGRDSRGTAYEQYF. V usage is TRBV12-3 or TRBV12-4 and J usage is TRBJ2-7; TRBD1 matches at 7 bases. CDR3 length: 15 amino acids.

The chain links TRBV30 to TRBJ2-3, with 14 bases that match TRBD2. The CDR3 spans 15 residues. J was trimmed by 4 bases and V by 2 bases; bases with no gene match: 2. Germline-derived CDR1 and CDR2 are GTSNPN and SVGIG (reference sequence). The CDR3 loop reads CAWSLTSGRADTQYF. In DNA, the CDR3 is TGTGCCTGGAGTTTGACTAGCGGGAGGGCAGATACGCAGTATTTT. Combining the CDR3 with reference TRBV30 and TRBJ2-3 gives the whole variable domain SQTIHQWPATLVQPVGSPLSLECTVEGTSNPNLYWYRQAAGRGLQLLFYSVGIGQISSEVPQNLSASRPQDRQFILSSKKLLLSDSGFYLCAWSLTSGRADTQYFGPGTRLTVL.

The chain links TRBV12-3 or TRBV12-4 to TRBJ2-1; 10 nucleotides line up with TRBD1. Trimming at V came to 6 bases and at J to 5 bases, leaving 7 bases not matched to a gene. The CDR3 is made up of 15 amino acids. CDR3 in amino acids: CASSPETGGHNEQFF. The CDR3 DNA reads TGTGCCAGCAGCCCCGAGACAGGGGGCCACAATGAGCAGTTCTTC.

As to this clonotype: Likely a read error: the CDR3 ends without its conserved phenylalanine or tryptophan. The genes are TRBV9 and TRBJ2-5, with D perhaps TRBD1 (6 bases). V was shortened by 3 bases and J by 1 base, with 25 bases between the two germline ends. CDR1 SGDLS and CDR2 YYNGEE come from the germline V gene. This CDR3 spans 19 amino acids. The CDR3 reads CASSGGLGYTSLGQETQYL. The CDR3 DNA follows: TGTGCCAGCAGCGGGGGGCTGGGTTATACTAGTCTGGGCCAAGAGACCCAGTACCTC.

Worth noting for this clonotype: With a much larger clone just one base away, this may be a read error. V and J are TRBV20-1 and TRBJ2-1, with D possibly matching TRBD1 (6 bases). CDR1 is DFQATT and CDR2 is SNEGSKA in the germline V gene (reference sequence). The CDR3 extends over 14 amino acids. The CDR3 reads CSVRARTVYNEQFF. CDR3 nucleotides: TGCAGTGTTAGAGCCCGGACAGTCTACAATGAGCAGTTCTTC.